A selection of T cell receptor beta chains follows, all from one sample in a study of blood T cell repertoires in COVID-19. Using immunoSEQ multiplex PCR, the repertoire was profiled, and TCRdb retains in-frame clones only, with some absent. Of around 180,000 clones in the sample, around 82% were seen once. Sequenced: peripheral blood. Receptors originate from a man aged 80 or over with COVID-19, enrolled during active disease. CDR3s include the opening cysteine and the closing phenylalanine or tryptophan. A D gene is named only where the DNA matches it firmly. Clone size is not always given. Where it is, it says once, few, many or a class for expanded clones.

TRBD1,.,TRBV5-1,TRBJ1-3,CASSRTGGDSGNTIYF,TGCGCCAGCTCACGGACAGGGGGTGACTCTGGAAACACCATATATTTT
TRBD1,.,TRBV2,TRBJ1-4,CASIITGGNEKLFF,TGTGCCAGCATCATTACAGGGGGGAATGAAAAACTGTTTTTT
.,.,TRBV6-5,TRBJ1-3,CASINSFSGNTIYF,TGTGCCAGCATTAACAGCTTCTCTGGAAACACCATATATTTT
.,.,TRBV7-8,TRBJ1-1,CASSLSGTEAFF,TGTGCCAGCAGCTTATCAGGCACTGAAGCTTTCTTT
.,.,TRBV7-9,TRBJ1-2,CASSLPGGGYTF,TGTGCCAGCAGCCTCCCGGGTGGCGGCTACACCTTC
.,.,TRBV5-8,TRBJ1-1,CASSFRGEGTEAFF,TGTGCCAGCAGCTTTAGAGGGGAGGGCACTGAAGCTTTCTTT
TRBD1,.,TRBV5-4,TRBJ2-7,CASSLVGQGYEQYF,TGTGCCAGCAGCTTGGTGGGACAGGGCTACGAGCAGTACTTC
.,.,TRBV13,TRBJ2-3,CASSLADTQYF,TGTGCCAGCAGCTTAGCGGATACGCAGTATTTT
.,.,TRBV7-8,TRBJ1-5,CASSLGSRDNQPQHF,TGTGCCAGCAGCTTAGGTTCGAGAGACAATCAGCCCCAGCATTTT
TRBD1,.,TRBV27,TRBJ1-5,CASSLGQGKGNQPQHF,TGTGCCAGCAGCCTGGGACAGGGGAAGGGCAATCAGCCCCAGCATTTT
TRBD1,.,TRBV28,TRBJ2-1,CASRTGGGQGQYNEQFF,TGTGCCAGCAGAACTGGGGGGGGACAGGGGCAATACAATGAGCAGTTCTTC
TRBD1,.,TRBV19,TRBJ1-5,CASHRDRGKGNQPQHF,TGTGCCAGCCACCGGGACAGGGGGAAAGGGAATCAGCCCCAGCATTTT
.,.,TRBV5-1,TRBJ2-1,CASSQTSPSYNEQFF,TGCGCCAGCAGCCAAACTAGCCCCTCTTACAATGAGCAGTTCTTC
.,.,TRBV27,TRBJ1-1,CASRQNTEAFF,TGTGCCAGCAGACAGAACACTGAAGCTTTCTTT
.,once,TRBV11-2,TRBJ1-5,CASSLDKYQPQHF,TGTGCCAGCAGCTTAGATAAATATCAGCCCCAGCATTTT
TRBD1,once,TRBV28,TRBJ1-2,CASILGQGHNYGYTF,TGTGCCAGCATTCTTGGACAGGGGCATAACTATGGCTACACCTTC
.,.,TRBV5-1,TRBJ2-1,CASSPGDSRNEQFF,TGCGCCAGCAGCCCGGGGGACTCTAGGAATGAGCAGTTCTTC
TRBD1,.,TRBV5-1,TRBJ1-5,CASSLAAGGAPPQHF,TGCGCCAGCAGCTTGGCGGCAGGGGGCGCCCCCCCCCAGCATTTT
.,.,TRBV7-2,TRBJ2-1,CASSPPGQTFYNEQFF,TGTGCCAGCAGCCCCCCGGGACAAACCTTTTACAATGAGCAGTTCTTC
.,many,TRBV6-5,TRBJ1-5,CASIPTGGYQPQHF,TGTGCCAGCATCCCCACGGGGGGCTATCAGCCCCAGCATTTT
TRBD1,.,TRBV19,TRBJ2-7,CASSIGGQGRYEQYF,TGTGCCAGTAGTATAGGGGGACAGGGTCGCTACGAGCAGTACTTC
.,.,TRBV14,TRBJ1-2,CASSPPLSLNYGYTF,TGTGCCAGCAGCCCTCCCTTAAGCCTTAACTATGGCTACACCTTC
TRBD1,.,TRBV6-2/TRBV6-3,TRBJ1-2,CASSASGQPRGYTF,TGTGCCAGCAGTGCCTCGGGACAGCCCCGAGGCTACACCTTC
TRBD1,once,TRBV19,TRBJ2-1,CASSFRGFDNEQFF,TGTGCCAGTAGTTTCAGGGGGTTCGACAATGAGCAGTTCTTC
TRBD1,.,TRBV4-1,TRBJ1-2,CASSQWDRADYGYTF,TGCGCCAGCAGCCAATGGGACAGGGCGGACTATGGCTACACCTTC
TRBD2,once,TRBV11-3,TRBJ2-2,CASSPERSGGPGELFF,TGTGCCAGCAGCCCAGAGCGTAGCGGGGGGCCCGGGGAGCTGTTTTTT